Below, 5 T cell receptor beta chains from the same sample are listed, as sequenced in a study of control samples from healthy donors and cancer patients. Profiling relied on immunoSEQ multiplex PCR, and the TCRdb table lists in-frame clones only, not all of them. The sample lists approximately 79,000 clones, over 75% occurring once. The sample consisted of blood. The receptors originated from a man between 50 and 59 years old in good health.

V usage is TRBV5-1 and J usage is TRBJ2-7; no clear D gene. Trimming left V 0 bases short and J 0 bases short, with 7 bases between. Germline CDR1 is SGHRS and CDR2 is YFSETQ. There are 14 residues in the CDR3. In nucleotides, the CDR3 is TGCGCCAGCAGCTTGGGGGTCAGCTCCTACGAGCAGTACTTC. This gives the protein CASSLGVSSYEQYF.

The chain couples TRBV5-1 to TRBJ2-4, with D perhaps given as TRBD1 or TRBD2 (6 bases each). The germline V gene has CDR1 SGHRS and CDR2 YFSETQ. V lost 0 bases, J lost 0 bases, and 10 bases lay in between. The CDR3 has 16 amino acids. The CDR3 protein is CASSLEGGLAKNIQYF. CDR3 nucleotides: TGCGCCAGCAGCTTGGAGGGGGGTTTAGCCAAAAACATTCAGTACTTC.

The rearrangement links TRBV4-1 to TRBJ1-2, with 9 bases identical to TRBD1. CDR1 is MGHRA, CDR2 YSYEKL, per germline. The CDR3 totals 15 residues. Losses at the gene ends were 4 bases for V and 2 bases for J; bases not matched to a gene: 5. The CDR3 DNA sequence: TGCGCCAGCAGCCTAGGGACAGGGACAAACTATGGCTACACCTTC. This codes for CASSLGTGTNYGYTF.

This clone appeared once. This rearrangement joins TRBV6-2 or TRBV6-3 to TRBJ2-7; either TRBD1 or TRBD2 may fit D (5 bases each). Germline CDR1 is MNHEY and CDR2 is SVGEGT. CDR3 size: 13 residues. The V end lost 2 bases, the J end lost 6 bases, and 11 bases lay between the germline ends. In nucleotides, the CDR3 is TGTGCCAGCAGTTACAAGATTGGGGGCGAGCAGTACTTC. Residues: CASSYKIGGEQYF.

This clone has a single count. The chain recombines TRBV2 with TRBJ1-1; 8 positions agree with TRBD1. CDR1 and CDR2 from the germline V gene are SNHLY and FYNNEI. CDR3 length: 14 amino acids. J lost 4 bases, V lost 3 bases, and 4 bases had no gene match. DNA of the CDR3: TGTGCCAGCAGTGAGGCCAGGGGGCTCACTGAAGCTTTCTTT. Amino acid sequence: CASSEARGLTEAFF.